Shown below are 19 T cell receptor beta chains from a single sample sequenced in a study of human T cells and chemical hapten exposure. As for time point: patch test 1, 2 weeks after DPC sensitization. As to treatment: therapeutic diphenylcyclopropenone sensitization with weekly scalp DPC. TCRdb analysed the RACE reads with MiXCR anew, one entry per CDR3 protein. This repertoire shows about 380,000 distinct CDR3 sequences, about 4.4% found once; its top ten account for around 2%. The sequenced sample was whole blood, obtained in connection with sensitization to the hapten diphenylcyclopropenone (DPC). These receptors were taken from a woman aged 50 to 60 with alopecia areata. Some clones in this sample may be carry-over from other donors' samples.

Note on this clonotype: A much larger clone lies one base from this, so it may be a read error. The gene calls are TRBV5-1 and TRBJ2-7; D is perhaps TRBD2 (5 bases). This CDR3 has 13 residues. The germline CDR1 and CDR2 sequences are SGHRS and YFSETQ. Deletions cut 6 bases from V and 2 bases from J, with 12 bases between. The CDR3 nucleotides are TGCGCCAGCATGCGGGCGGGCCCCTACGAGCAGTACTTC. This sequence encodes CASMRAGPYEQYF.

The chain joins TRBV2 to TRBJ2-3; 12 bases fit TRBD2. Germline V CDR1 and CDR2: SNHLY, FYNNEI. The CDR3 is 16 residues long. With V trimmed by 6 bases and J by 0 bases, 4 bases remained unmatched. DNA of the CDR3: TGTGCCAGCAGGGTGACTAGCGGGAGAAGCACAGATACGCAGTATTTT. Translated, it gives CASRVTSGRSTDTQYF.

This clonotype was counted at least ten times. J is TRBJ1-1 and V is TRBV6-1; D unclear. The length of the CDR3 is 14 residues. With 0 bases removed from V and 5 bases from J, the gap between germline ends came to 10 bases. CDR1 is MNHNS and CDR2 is SASEGT in the germline V gene. CDR3 residues: CASSEAGSGTEAFF. CDR3 DNA sequence: TGTGCCAGCAGTGAAGCGGGGTCGGGGACTGAAGCTTTCTTT.

The sample holds a few counts of this clonotype. V is TRBV2 and J is TRBJ2-6; maybe TRBD1 (5 bases). Germline assignment: CDR1 SNHLY and CDR2 FYNNEI. CDR3 length: 17 residues. V shed 2 bases and J shed 0 bases, with 11 bases lying between them. CDR3 nucleotide sequence: TGTGCCAGCAGTGAAACGTTGACAGCCTCTGGGGCCAACGTCCTGACTTTC. Amino acids: CASSETLTASGANVLTF.

This clonotype was found a few times. The chain carries TRBV18 and TRBJ1-5; 7 bases line up with TRBD1. Germline V gives CDR1 KGHSH, CDR2 LQKENI. CDR3 length: 15 residues. Trimming cost V 3 bases and J 2 bases; bases outside gene matches: 4. The CDR3 spells CASSPFTGGNQPQHF. The DNA for the CDR3 is TGTGCCAGCTCACCGTTCACAGGGGGCAATCAGCCCCAGCATTTT.

The table lists this clonotype with many counts. The V call is TRBV12-5, the J call TRBJ2-7; no clear D. Trimming left V 0 bases short and J 7 bases short, with 4 bases between. This CDR3 is built from 11 residues. Germline-derived CDR1 and CDR2 are LGHNT and FRNRAP. CDR3 in amino acids: CASGLVGEQYF. CDR3 in DNA: TGTGCTAGTGGTTTGGTGGGGGAGCAGTACTTC.

This clonotype was detected ten times or more. The chain employs TRBV29-1 and TRBJ2-7, with 9 bases fitting TRBD1. Germline V gene sequence: CDR1 SQVTM, CDR2 ANQGSEA. This CDR3 contains 14 residues. V lost 4 bases, J lost 6 bases, and 10 bases stayed unmatched. CDR3 loop: CSVARDRGLGEQYF. The CDR3 DNA sequence: TGCAGCGTTGCTAGAGACAGGGGGTTGGGCGAGCAGTACTTC.

The chain has TRBV2 and TRBJ2-3; possible D gene TRBD2, 5 bases. Germline V gene lookup returns CDR1 SNHLY and CDR2 FYNNEI. V lost 3 bases and J lost 4, with 11 bases in between. This CDR3 comprises 14 residues. CDR3 DNA: TGTGCCAGCAGTGATGTTGGGCGGGCAGATACGCAGTATTTT. Translation: CASSDVGRADTQYF.

This clonotype was counted many times. The chain couples TRBV7-6 to TRBJ1-1, with D unresolved. The CDR3 is made up of 14 amino acids. V was clipped by 5 bases and J by 8 bases, with 18 bases between them. The germline gives CDR1 SGHVS, CDR2 FNYEAQ. The CDR3 loop is CASSPPVGDTEAFF. The CDR3 region has the DNA TGTGCCAGCAGCCCACCCGTCGGGGATACCGAAGCTTTCTTT.

This clonotype has at least ten counts. The chain recombines TRBV18 with TRBJ2-6; the D is unclear. The CDR3 has 15 residues. CDR1 and CDR2 (germline): KGHSH, LQKENI. The V end lost 3 bases, the J end lost 1 base, and 7 bases lay between the germline ends. The CDR3 region has the DNA TGTGCCAGCTCACCGCTGGGGTCTGGGGCCAACGTCCTGACTTTC. It encodes CASSPLGSGANVLTF. Full variable domain (missing parts from reference TRBV18 and TRBJ2-6): NAGVMQNPRHLVRRRGQEARLRCSPMKGHSHVYWYRQLPEEGLKFMVYLQKENIIDESGMPKERFSAEFPKEGPSILRIQQVVRGDSAAYFCASSPLGSGANVLTFGAGSRLTVL.

This clonotype has a count of ten or more. The genes are TRBV5-1 and TRBJ1-1; possible D gene TRBD1, 5 bases. This CDR3 spans 17 amino acids. The germline CDR1 and CDR2 sequences are SGHRS and YFSETQ. Trimming left V 4 bases short and J 0 bases short, with 19 bases between. Written as DNA, the CDR3 is TGCGCCAGCAGCCCCGATCCTTATGACAGAATGAACACTGAAGCTTTCTTT. Encoded protein: CASSPDPYDRMNTEAFF.

This clonotype was recorded many times. The chain has TRBV6-2 or TRBV6-3 and TRBJ2-1, with 11 bases fitting TRBD2. This CDR3 contains 19 residues. Germline V gene data show CDR1 as MNHEY and CDR2 as SVGEGT. J was trimmed by 0 bases and V by 0 bases; bases with no gene match: 7. The CDR3 DNA follows: TGTGCCAGCAGTTACTCTGGACTAGCGGGCCCATTCTCCTACAATGAGCAGTTCTTC. Encoded protein: CASSYSGLAGPFSYNEQFF.

The sample holds many counts of this clonotype. DNA for the CDR3: TGTGCCAGCAGTTTAGCCAATCAGCCCCAGCATTTT. This sequence encodes CASSLANQPQHF. The genes are TRBV12-3 or TRBV12-4 and TRBJ1-5; D is unresolved. Trimming left V 0 bases short and J 3 bases short, with 0 bases between. The CDR3 extends over 12 amino acids.

There are many counts of this clonotype. This chain uses TRBV10-3 with TRBJ2-3; the match to TRBD2 covers 8 bases. Germline CDR1 ENHRY, CDR2 SYGVKD. CDR3 length: 14 residues. The V gene end was trimmed by 4 bases and the J gene end by 4 bases; junction bases not matched to a gene: 4. The CDR3 reads CAISGAGAPDTQYF. In DNA form, the CDR3 reads TGTGCCATCAGTGGAGCGGGAGCGCCAGATACGCAGTATTTT.

This clonotype was observed at least ten times. The chain joins TRBV29-1 to TRBJ1-4; 8 bases are a match to TRBD1. The V segment lost 0 bases and the J segment 8 bases; nucleotides outside the gene matches: 5. This CDR3 comprises 14 residues. CDR1 is SQVTM and CDR2 is ANQGSEA in the germline V gene. CDR3 residues: CSVEDPQGAEKLFF. CDR3 DNA sequence: TGCAGCGTTGAAGACCCGCAGGGGGCAGAAAAACTGTTTTTT.

This clonotype came up many times. The rearrangement joins TRBV12-3 or TRBV12-4 to TRBJ2-7, with D possibly being TRBD2 (5 bases). V was shortened by 8 bases and J by 2 bases, with 13 bases between the two germline ends. The CDR3 extends over 13 amino acids. CDR3 sequence: CASALGGPYEQYF. The CDR3 coding sequence is TGTGCCAGCGCACTCGGAGGCCCCTACGAGCAGTACTTC.

There are a few counts of this clonotype. The V gene is TRBV7-9, the J gene TRBJ2-1; tentative D call: TRBD2 (6 bases). Germline values: CDR1 SEHNR, CDR2 FQNEAQ (reference sequence). V lost 3 bases and J 2 bases, leaving 11 bases between the germline ends. The CDR3 is 15 residues long. CDR3 protein: CASSFQRVPYNEQFF. The CDR3 bases are TGTGCCAGCAGCTTCCAGCGGGTCCCCTACAATGAGCAGTTCTTC.

This clonotype has a count of ten or more. The rearrangement uses TRBV5-5 and TRBJ2-7; the match to TRBD1 covers 7 bases. Trimming removed 4 bases from V and 0 bases from J; junction bases left unmatched: 10. CDR3 length equals 16 residues. Germline CDR1 is SGHKS and CDR2 is YYEKEE (reference sequence). CDR3 coding DNA: TGTGCCAGCAGCCCCTGGGGTGGGACAGCCTCCTACGAGCAGTACTTC. This sequence encodes CASSPWGGTASYEQYF.

J is TRBJ2-1 and V is TRBV23-1; TRBD1 matches at 7 bases. TRBV23-1 is an open reading frame, and its role is uncertain. CDR3 length equals 15 residues. The J segment lost 8 bases and the V segment lost 7 bases, leaving 14 bases of the junction unmatched. CDR3 residues: CASTPPRQGSHEQFF. The CDR3 bases are TGCGCCAGCACTCCCCCACGACAGGGAAGTCATGAGCAGTTCTTC.